This T cell receptor beta chain was captured in a study of T cells in localized non-small cell lung cancer. The V gene lost 7 bases and the J gene lost 4 bases, with 20 bases spanning the gap. This CDR3 spans 16 amino acids. Per germline, CDR1 SNHLY and CDR2 FYNNEI. Profiling relied on immunoSEQ multiplex PCR, and the TCRdb table lists in-frame clones only, not all of them. The data hold approximately 43,000 clones, with almost 90% observed a single time. To note about this clone: What it binds is unknown.

Study-wide points: A denser population of T cells in blood accompanied longer overall survival. Heterogeneity is still possible, as just one tumor region was sequenced. Among the top 100 tumor clones, a median about 57 appeared in adjacent lung. Uninvolved adjacent lung showed higher T cell clonality than tumor.

This clonotype originated in a female donor aged 60 or older with stage I squamous cell lung carcinoma. This chain links TRBV2 with TRBJ1-3; no clear D gene. Material: peripheral blood, obtained before any cancer treatment. This CDR3 is CASTGMIWRSGNTIYF. CDR3 DNA: TGTGCCAGCACGGGAATGATCTGGAGGTCGGGAAACACCATATATTTT. Using reference TRBV2 and TRBJ1-3 for the parts outside the CDR3, the full variable domain is EPEVTQTPSHQVTQMGQEVILRCVPISNHLYFYWYRQILGQKVEFLVSFYNNEISEKSEIFDDQFSVERPDGSNFTLKIRSTKLEDSAMYFCASTGMIWRSGNTIYFGEGSWLTVV.